The present T cell receptor (beta chain) was sequenced within a study of T cell responses to AZD1222 COVID-19 vaccine. Study-wide findings and caveats: It was only after the peak T cell response that any repertoires were sampled. Females outnumbered males among donors, who were mostly white British; clonal diversity was possibly underestimated. At study baseline, merely more than 5 AZD1222 recipients were seropositive. Spike-wide coverage was observed for vaccine-associated CD4 TCRs, with dominant responses at 160-218 and 743-854.

Comment on this clone: Its antigen remains unidentified.

Sequencing used immunoSEQ multiplex PCR; TCRdb keeps in-frame clones, though not all of them. This sample has 180,000 or so clones, with about 90% found just once. The CDR3 has 15 residues. Germline V gives CDR1 LNHDA, CDR2 SQIVND (reference sequence). V was pared by 2 bases and J by 0 bases, with 11 bases between. This sample comprised peripheral blood, obtained 28 days after the second AZD1222 dose. This chain connects TRBV19 to TRBJ2-7; TRBD1 might be the D (5 bases). The clonotype was recovered from an adult who received the AZD1222 COVID-19 vaccine. The CDR3 coding sequence is TGTGCCAGTAGTATATGGGGCGCGGACTCCTACGAGCAGTACTTC. Protein sequence: CASSIWGADSYEQYF.